One sample yielded the 24 T cell receptor beta chains listed below, sequenced in a study of yellow fever vaccine responses in identical twins. TCRdb re-derived calls from the RT-PCR reads in MiXCR, one entry per CDR3 protein. Counted here are 3,500 or so distinct CDR3 sequences, around 90% occurring once; the ten biggest clones make up approximately 1.7%. The sequencing here drew on T cells from blood (PBMCs), unsorted or a sorted subset (not recorded which), taken before or after yellow fever vaccination (not recorded which). The receptors were gathered from a woman aged 18-29 years who received the yellow fever vaccine.

The rearrangement links TRBV10-1 to TRBJ2-7; D ambiguous. The CDR3 length is 12 residues. With 3 bases removed from V and 3 bases from J, the gap between germline ends came to 6 bases. The V gene's germline CDR1 is WNHNN and CDR2 SYGVQD (reference sequence). The CDR3 nucleotides read TGCGCCAGCAGTGATTTGTACTACGAGCAGTACTTC. The encoded protein is CASSDLYYEQYF.

J is TRBJ2-7 and V is TRBV18; 8 nucleotides agree with TRBD1. Germline CDR1 reads KGHSH; CDR2 reads LQKENI. The V and J ends lost 5 bases and 4 bases, in that order; junction bases with no gene match: 7. The CDR3 totals 14 residues. DNA of the CDR3: TGTGCCAGCTCAACGCAGGGGGCTCTGTACGAGCAGTACTTC. Translation gives CASSTQGALYEQYF.

This chain uses TRBV4-1 with TRBJ1-2; D perhaps matches TRBD1 (5 bases). The V gene lost 4 bases and the J gene lost 1 base, with 13 bases spanning the gap. The CDR3 runs 15 residues. From germline, CDR1 is MGHRA and CDR2 YSYEKL. The CDR3: CASSRQGQLNYGYTF. CDR3 DNA: TGCGCCAGCAGCCGCCAGGGCCAACTTAACTATGGCTACACCTTC.

This chain links TRBV6-2 or TRBV6-3 with TRBJ1-2; D ambiguous. Trimming removed 2 bases at V and 0 bases at J, with 7 bases between. This CDR3 contains 14 residues. In germline, CDR1 is MNHEY, CDR2 SVGEGT. The CDR3, as DNA: TGTGCCAGCAGTTACGGAAAAGCTAACTATGGCTACACCTTC. Its protein product is CASSYGKANYGYTF.

This sequence joins TRBV6-1 and TRBJ2-1; D possibly corresponds to TRBD2 (6 bases). Germline V gene sequence: CDR1 MNHNS, CDR2 SASEGT. V shed 4 bases and J shed 4 bases, with 14 bases lying between them. The CDR3 has 15 residues. For the CDR3, the DNA is TGTGCCAGCAGTGGCACGGGAGACTCGTACAATGAGCAGTTCTTC. It translates to CASSGTGDSYNEQFF.

Only one count was recorded for this clonotype. The chain links TRBV28 to TRBJ2-7; 7 bases agree with TRBD1. The trim removed 6 bases at V and 2 bases at J, leaving 10 bases unmatched. The CDR3 contains 15 residues. Germline CDR1 MDHEN, CDR2 SYDVKM. As DNA, the CDR3 is TGTGCCAGCAGCCGGCCCGGGACAGCGACCTACGAGCAGTACTTC. It yields the protein CASSRPGTATYEQYF.

This CDR3 is CASSDDRVHEQYF. The DNA for the CDR3 is TGTGCCAGCAGTGATGACAGGGTCCACGAGCAGTACTTC. The chain joins TRBV2 to TRBJ2-7, with 7 bases that match TRBD1. Germline values: CDR1 SNHLY, CDR2 FYNNEI. The CDR3 is 13 amino acids. Unmatched junction bases numbered 4, after V lost 3 bases and J lost 5 bases.

The V gene is TRBV10-3, the J gene TRBJ1-1; 7 nucleotides match TRBD1. Germline assignment: CDR1 ENHRY and CDR2 SYGVKD. The length of the CDR3 is 13 residues. V lost 10 bases to trimming and J lost 7 bases; unmatched junction nucleotides: 12. The CDR3 region has the DNA TGTGCCACCTGTCGACAGGGACCAAGTGAAGCTTTCTTT. Protein product: CATCRQGPSEAFF.

This chain joins TRBV28 and TRBJ2-5, with TRBD2 matching 8 bases. The CDR3 is 16 amino acids. The J segment lost 5 bases and the V segment lost 2 bases, leaving 10 bases of the junction unmatched. Germline CDR1 is MDHEN and CDR2 is SYDVKM. CDR3 sequence reads: CASSLSSSGGLETQYF. DNA for the CDR3: TGTGCCAGCAGTTTAAGCTCGAGCGGGGGTTTGGAGACCCAGTACTTC.

The chain links TRBV4-1 to TRBJ2-2; D may be TRBD2 (6 bases). This CDR3 spans 16 amino acids. Germline V CDR1 and CDR2: MGHRA, YSYEKL. Trimming took 0 bases from V and 1 from J, leaving 9 bases between them. The CDR3 region has the DNA TGCGCCAGCAGCCAAGATCAGGGACTGAACACCGGGGAGCTGTTTTTT. This gives the protein CASSQDQGLNTGELFF.

This chain links TRBV4-1 with TRBJ1-1, with D unresolved. The CDR3 has 15 amino acids. V dropped 0 bases and J dropped 3 bases, with 11 bases sitting between them. Germline V lookup: CDR1 MGHRA, CDR2 YSYEKL. CDR3 nucleotides: TGCGCCAGCAGCCAAGATAATTGGCAATACACTGAAGCTTTCTTT. It specifies CASSQDNWQYTEAFF.

The rearrangement uses TRBV20-1 and TRBJ2-5; unclear D gene. This CDR3 comprises 13 residues. Trimming removed 1 base at V and 2 bases at J, with 8 bases between. The V gene's germline CDR1 is DFQATT and CDR2 SNEGSKA (reference sequence). The CDR3 sequence is CSARGPLQETQYF. As DNA, the CDR3 is TGCAGTGCTAGAGGGCCGCTTCAAGAGACCCAGTACTTC.

The chain is built from TRBV11-3 and TRBJ2-1, with D uncertain. The V end was cut by 3 bases, the J end by 4 bases, with 16 bases between. The germline gives CDR1 SGHNT, CDR2 YENEEA. This CDR3 spans 16 amino acids. The CDR3: CASSFDHLNSYNEQFF. In DNA, the CDR3 is TGTGCCAGCAGCTTCGACCACCTCAACAGTTACAATGAGCAGTTCTTC.

The genes are TRBV2 and TRBJ2-7; TRBD2 agrees at 13 bases. CDR1 is SNHLY and CDR2 is FYNNEI in the germline V gene. The CDR3 consists of 16 residues. Unmatched junction bases numbered 7, after V lost 3 bases and J lost 5 bases. The CDR3 DNA reads as TGTGCCAGCAGTGAGATAGGACTAGCGGGAGCTCACGAGCAGTACTTC. This encodes CASSEIGLAGAHEQYF. Together with reference TRBV2 and TRBJ2-7, the CDR3 gives the full variable domain: EPEVTQTPSHQVTQMGQEVILRCVPISNHLYFYWYRQILGQKVEFLVSFYNNEISEKSEIFDDQFSVERPDGSNFTLKIRSTKLEDSAMYFCASSEIGLAGAHEQYFGPGTRLTVT.

The rearrangement uses TRBV27 and TRBJ2-3; D is ambiguous. The length of the CDR3 is 13 residues. Germline V gene lookup returns CDR1 MNHEY and CDR2 SMNVEV (reference sequence). The germline V and J ends were trimmed by 7 bases and 5 bases, with 13 bases remaining between them. The CDR3 DNA is TGTGCCAGCAATACGGCAGTCGAAGATACGCAGTATTTT. It translates to CASNTAVEDTQYF.

The V and J genes are TRBV11-1 and TRBJ2-3; D is unclear. Germline CDR1 SGHAT, CDR2 FQDESV (reference sequence). This CDR3 comprises 15 residues. V shed 5 bases and J shed 2 bases, with 14 bases lying between them. In nucleotides, the CDR3 is TGTGCCAGCAGCCCAGGTTATGCGAACACAGATACGCAGTATTTT. Protein sequence: CASSPGYANTDTQYF.

The V call is TRBV12-3 or TRBV12-4, the J call TRBJ2-4, with 9 bases that match TRBD1. Trimming removed 3 bases from V and 8 bases from J; junction bases left unmatched: 8. The CDR3 is 15 amino acids. CDR3 region: CASSFQTGGADIQYF. The CDR3 region has the DNA TGTGCCAGCAGTTTCCAAACAGGGGGCGCCGACATTCAGTACTTC.

Written as DNA, the CDR3 is TGCAGTGCTCATATACCGGGACAGGGAACAGATACGCAGTATTTT. Amino acids: CSAHIPGQGTDTQYF. V is TRBV20-1 and J is TRBJ2-3; the match to TRBD1 covers 9 bases. Germline CDR1 DFQATT, CDR2 SNEGSKA (reference sequence). The V gene end was trimmed by 5 bases and the J gene end by 3 bases; junction bases not matched to a gene: 9. The CDR3 length is 15 residues.

The V call is TRBV5-1, the J call TRBJ2-2, with 8 bases that match TRBD2. The CDR3 consists of 15 residues. The V gene's germline CDR1 is SGHRS and CDR2 YFSETQ. V shed 5 bases and J 5 bases; nucleotides not matched to a gene: 8. CDR3 sequence reads: CASSDRAGETGELFF. The CDR3 nucleotides read TGCGCCAGCAGTGATCGAGCGGGAGAAACCGGGGAGCTGTTTTTT.

The J gene is TRBJ2-7, the V gene TRBV11-1; 8 bases agree with TRBD2. Germline CDR1 and CDR2: SGHAT and FQDESV (reference sequence). With V trimmed by 1 base and J by 6 bases, 8 bases remained unmatched. The CDR3 is 15 residues long. The DNA of the CDR3 is TGTGCCAGCAGCTTAGTCAGCGGGGGACGAGCCGAGCAGTACTTC. This encodes CASSLVSGGRAEQYF.

The chain couples TRBV12-3 or TRBV12-4 to TRBJ2-7, with 7 bases aligning to TRBD1. Trimming cost V 3 bases and J 5 bases; bases outside gene matches: 4. CDR3 length equals 13 residues. The CDR3 region is CASSFDRANEQYF. CDR3 nucleotide sequence: TGTGCCAGCAGTTTCGACAGGGCCAACGAGCAGTACTTC.

This chain links TRBV7-6 with TRBJ1-2; D is possibly TRBD1 (6 bases). The length of the CDR3 is 13 residues. CDR1 is SGHVS, CDR2 FNYEAQ, per germline. V was clipped by 4 bases and J by 3 bases, with 9 bases between them. CDR3 region: CASSYGQYYGYTF. The CDR3 bases are TGTGCCAGCAGCTATGGACAGTACTATGGCTACACCTTC.

The J gene is TRBJ2-7, the V gene TRBV28; TRBD2 matches 9 bases. This CDR3 contains 15 residues. J gave up 2 bases and V 2 bases, and 4 bases lay outside the gene matches. Germline CDR1 MDHEN, CDR2 SYDVKM. The CDR3 loop reads CASSLPGGRAYEQYF. CDR3 DNA sequence: TGTGCCAGCAGTTTACCTGGCGGGAGGGCCTACGAGCAGTACTTC.

The genes are TRBV2 and TRBJ2-1; the D gene is possibly TRBD2 (5 bases). The CDR3 totals 12 residues. Germline assignment: CDR1 SNHLY and CDR2 FYNNEI. V was trimmed by 11 bases and J by 2 bases, leaving 10 bases between them. The CDR3 reads CAGKTTYNEQFF. Written as DNA, the CDR3 is TGTGCCGGAAAGACTACCTACAATGAGCAGTTCTTC. The full variable domain, completed using reference TRBV2 and TRBJ2-1, is EPEVTQTPSHQVTQMGQEVILRCVPISNHLYFYWYRQILGQKVEFLVSFYNNEISEKSEIFDDQFSVERPDGSNFTLKIRSTKLEDSAMYFCAGKTTYNEQFFGPGTRLTVL.